This entry lists 28 T cell receptor beta chains sequenced from one sample in a study of CD8+ T cells in alopecia areata. Extracted RNA was reverse transcribed into cDNA, the sequencing template. The method was immunoSEQ multiplex PCR; TCRdb's version includes in-frame clones alone and lacks a portion of them. The repertoire includes 140,000 to 150,000 clones, 58% of them detected once, and around 6% sits in the top ten. The sequencing here drew on CD4+ T cells sorted from blood, taken at week 0. The receptors shown here come from a human donor with alopecia areata.

The chain carries TRBV7-9 and TRBJ1-2; maybe TRBD1 (6 bases). Trimming stripped 4 bases from V and 6 bases from J, with 9 bases between. The V gene's germline CDR1 is SEHNR and CDR2 FQNEAQ (reference sequence). This CDR3 has 12 residues. The CDR3 loop reads CASSSRQDGYTF. As DNA, the CDR3 is TGTGCCAGCAGCTCCCGACAGGATGGCTACACCTTC.

V usage is TRBV11-2 and J usage is TRBJ2-2, with TRBD2 identical over 10 bases. V lost 9 bases to trimming and J lost 6 bases; unmatched junction nucleotides: 13. The germline V gene has CDR1 SGHAT and CDR2 FQNNGV. The CDR3 totals 16 residues. The CDR3 reads CASNPLSGGTPGELFF. The CDR3 DNA reads as TGTGCCAGTAATCCACTTAGCGGGGGGACCCCCGGGGAGCTGTTTTTT.

The chain joins TRBV6-5 to TRBJ2-7; TRBD1 matches at 7 bases. V shed 3 bases and J 2 bases; nucleotides not matched to a gene: 7. The germline CDR1 and CDR2 sequences are MNHEY and SVGAGI. The CDR3 runs to 15 residues. CDR3 loop: CASSYSGTVAYEQYF. As DNA, the CDR3 is TGTGCCAGCAGTTATTCCGGGACAGTGGCCTACGAGCAGTACTTC.

This chain uses TRBV4-2 with TRBJ2-6; a possible D gene is TRBD1 (6 bases). Trimming shortened V by 0 bases and J by 4 bases, and 10 bases separated the two germline ends. The CDR3 sequence is 16 residues long. Germline CDR1 is LGHNA and CDR2 is YNFKEQ. CDR3 nucleotides: TGTGCCAGCAGCCAAGAATGGGGGCTCGGGGCCAACGTCCTGACTTTC. This sequence encodes CASSQEWGLGANVLTF.

This clone was picked up a small number of times. The chain recombines TRBV7-2 with TRBJ2-5, with D unclear. CDR1 is SGHTA, CDR2 FQGNSA, per germline. The CDR3 runs to 13 residues. V was shortened by 5 bases and J by 0 bases, with 7 bases between the two germline ends. The CDR3 sequence: CASSPPNQETQYF. As DNA, the CDR3 is TGTGCCAGCAGCCCACCGAACCAAGAGACCCAGTACTTC. The entire variable domain, with the rest obtained from reference TRBV7-2 and TRBJ2-5, is as follows: GAGVSQSPSNKVTEKGKDVELRCDPISGHTALYWYRQSLGQGLEFLIYFQGNSAPDKSGLPSDRFSAERTGGSVSTLTIQRTQQEDSAVYLCASSPPNQETQYFGPGTRLLVL.

This clone was observed once. This chain links TRBV6-1 with TRBJ1-1, with D possibly TRBD1 on 6 matching bases. Germline-derived CDR1 and CDR2 are MNHNS and SASEGT. CDR3 length equals 13 residues. Trimming cost V 7 bases and J 0 bases, with 9 bases left between them. The CDR3 DNA is TGTGCCAGCATACGGACAGTGAACACTGAAGCTTTCTTT. Protein: CASIRTVNTEAFF.

About this clone itself: A junction end diverges from the germline sequence, so it may reflect a read error. V gene TRBV14 combines with J gene TRBJ2-7, with D perhaps matching TRBD2 (5 bases). Germline loops: CDR1 SGHDN, CDR2 FVKESK. The CDR3 is 14 amino acids. DNA of the CDR3: TGTGCCAGCAGCCAATCTCGGGAAAGGGTAGGAGAGGCCTTC. It specifies CASSQSRERVGEAF.

This clone was seen just once. The rearrangement uses TRBV30 and TRBJ2-1, with 12 bases aligning to TRBD2. CDR3 size: 15 residues. CDR1 is GTSNPN and CDR2 is SVGIG in the germline V gene (reference sequence). The V gene end was trimmed by 3 bases and the J gene end by 4 bases; junction bases not matched to a gene: 4. CDR3 loop: CAWRTGTSGYNEQFF. In DNA, the CDR3 is TGTGCCTGGAGAACCGGGACTAGCGGGTACAATGAGCAGTTCTTC.

The CDR3 region has the DNA TGTGCCAGCAGTGCCCGACAGGGGACTTCCTACGAGCAGTACTTC. Protein sequence: CASSARQGTSYEQYF. The V and J genes are TRBV2 and TRBJ2-7; TRBD1 matches 8 bases. Germline V gene data show CDR1 as SNHLY and CDR2 as FYNNEI. V gave up 4 bases and J gave up 1 base; unmatched junction bases: 6. The CDR3 is 15 residues long.

The CDR3 sequence is CASSPGAAGGGYTF. The CDR3, as DNA: TGCGCCAGCAGCCCCGGCGCTGCAGGGGGCGGCTACACCTTC. The chain has TRBV4-3 and TRBJ1-2, with 8 nucleotides matching TRBD1. The V and J ends lost 4 bases and 8 bases, in that order; junction bases with no gene match: 9. The CDR3 sequence is 14 residues long. CDR1 is LGHNA, CDR2 YSLEER, per germline.

The chain links TRBV15 to TRBJ1-6; 9 nucleotides match TRBD1. There are 15 residues in the CDR3. V lost 6 bases, J lost 8 bases, and 8 bases stayed unmatched. Germline V gene lookup returns CDR1 LNHNV and CDR2 YYDKDF (reference sequence). The CDR3 sequence: CATRAPRDRDSPLHF. The CDR3 nucleotides read TGTGCCACCAGAGCACCCCGGGACAGGGATTCACCCCTCCACTTT.

This chain joins TRBV29-1 and TRBJ1-5, with D hard to call. CDR1 and CDR2 from the germline V gene are SQVTM and ANQGSEA. With 4 bases removed from V and 0 bases from J, the gap between germline ends came to 4 bases. The CDR3 has 12 residues. The CDR3 loop is CSVGFSNQPQHF. As DNA, the CDR3 is TGCAGCGTTGGTTTTAGCAATCAGCCCCAGCATTTT.

The CDR3 loop is CAWSVLEQETQYF. CDR3 DNA sequence: TGTGCCTGGAGTGTACTAGAGCAAGAGACCCAGTACTTC. The chain links TRBV30 to TRBJ2-5; a possible D gene is TRBD2 (5 bases). CDR1 and CDR2 from the germline V gene are GTSNPN and SVGIG (reference sequence). V gave up 0 bases and J gave up 2 bases, with 7 bases separating them. CDR3 length equals 13 residues.

The rearrangement joins TRBV4-1 to TRBJ1-5; 7 bases align to TRBD1. The germline CDR1 and CDR2 sequences are MGHRA and YSYEKL. V shed 0 bases, J shed 7 bases, and the junction held 6 bases outside the gene matches. This CDR3 contains 15 residues. The CDR3 DNA sequence: TGCGCCAGCAGCCAAGAATACAGGGGAAACCAGCCCCAGCATTTT. Protein product: CASSQEYRGNQPQHF.

This clone was recorded a few times. The chain is built from TRBV2 and TRBJ2-1, with TRBD2 matching over 7 bases. V was pared by 7 bases and J by 6 bases, with 12 bases of the junction left unmatched. CDR1 is SNHLY, CDR2 FYNNEI, per germline. This CDR3 comprises 15 residues. The CDR3 sequence: CASTRVSGGINEQFF. The DNA for the CDR3 is TGTGCCAGCACCCGCGTATCCGGGGGGATCAATGAGCAGTTCTTC. Based on the CDR3 plus reference TRBV2 and TRBJ2-1, the full variable domain is EPEVTQTPSHQVTQMGQEVILRCVPISNHLYFYWYRQILGQKVEFLVSFYNNEISEKSEIFDDQFSVERPDGSNFTLKIRSTKLEDSAMYFCASTRVSGGINEQFFGPGTRLTVL.

The J gene is TRBJ2-5, the V gene TRBV19, with D tentatively TRBD1 or TRBD2 (5 bases each). This CDR3 spans 15 amino acids. Germline values: CDR1 LNHDA, CDR2 SQIVND (reference sequence). V was shortened by 3 bases and J by 5 bases, with 16 bases between the two germline ends. The chain's CDR3 is CASSIGDTGRETQYF. CDR3 coding DNA: TGTGCCAGTAGTATTGGAGACACGGGGCGGGAGACCCAGTACTTC. Full variable domain (rest looked up from reference TRBV19 and TRBJ2-5): DGGITQSPKYLFRKEGQNVTLSCEQNLNHDAMYWYRQDPGQGLRLIYYSQIVNDFQKGDIAEGYSVSREKKESFPLTVTSAQKNPTAFYLCASSIGDTGRETQYFGPGTRLLVL.

This chain connects TRBV18 to TRBJ2-7; D is uncertain. The V end lost 5 bases, the J end lost 3 bases, and 11 bases lay between the germline ends. From germline, CDR1 is KGHSH and CDR2 LQKENI. The CDR3 runs 13 residues. Written as DNA, the CDR3 is TGTGCCAGCTCAAGCCAGCCGCACTACGAGCAGTACTTC. Translating gives CASSSQPHYEQYF.

The V gene is TRBV25-1, the J gene TRBJ1-2, with TRBD1 as a possible D gene (5 bases). Deletions cut 2 bases from V and 4 bases from J, with 14 bases between. Germline CDR1 is MGHDK and CDR2 is SYGVNS. The length of the CDR3 is 15 residues. CDR3 DNA sequence: TGTGCCAGCAGTGAAATCGGGCAGGGAGGCTATGGCTACACCTTC. This translates into CASSEIGQGGYGYTF.

The chain carries TRBV29-1 and TRBJ1-1; possibly TRBD1 for D (5 bases). The V gene's germline CDR1 is SQVTM and CDR2 ANQGSEA. The V gene lost 4 bases and the J gene lost 11 bases, with 11 bases spanning the gap. The CDR3 is 10 residues long. The CDR3 here is CSVGTGGAFF. CDR3 bases: TGCAGCGTTGGAACAGGTGGGGCTTTCTTT.

The V call is TRBV18, the J call TRBJ1-2, with 7 bases that match TRBD1. Germline trimming cut 3 bases from V and 3 bases from J; bases unmatched to any gene: 4. The CDR3 is 14 amino acids. Looked up from germline, CDR1 is KGHSH and CDR2 is LQKENI. The CDR3 protein is CASSPGQGDYGYTF. CDR3 DNA sequence: TGTGCCAGCTCACCGGGTCAGGGGGACTATGGCTACACCTTC.

This clone was detected only a few times. J is TRBJ2-5 and V is TRBV7-2, with 10 bases matching TRBD2. The CDR3 sequence is 15 residues long. V dropped 5 bases and J dropped 5; count of bases not matched to a gene: 8. CDR1 SGHTA and CDR2 FQGNSA come from the germline V gene. The CDR3 sequence: CASSPLAGADETQYF. CDR3 coding DNA: TGTGCCAGCAGCCCTCTAGCGGGGGCGGATGAGACCCAGTACTTC. Looking up the rest from reference TRBV7-2 and TRBJ2-5 gives the full variable domain: GAGVSQSPSNKVTEKGKDVELRCDPISGHTALYWYRQSLGQGLEFLIYFQGNSAPDKSGLPSDRFSAERTGGSVSTLTIQRTQQEDSAVYLCASSPLAGADETQYFGPGTRLLVL.

V gene TRBV11-3 combines with J gene TRBJ2-2; 8 bases line up with TRBD2. Per the germline V gene, CDR1 is SGHNT and CDR2 is YENEEA. Trimming took 3 bases from V and 5 from J; bases not matched to a gene: 2. There are 14 residues in the CDR3. Written as DNA, the CDR3 is TGTGCCAGCAGCTTTACGGGGGGGACCGGGGAGCTGTTTTTT. It codes for CASSFTGGTGELFF.

The table lists this clone with a count of one. Other nucleotide sequences in the sample specify the same CDR3. The V gene is TRBV2, the J gene TRBJ1-2; D call uncertain. From germline, CDR1 is SNHLY and CDR2 FYNNEI. This CDR3 spans 11 amino acids. Trimming took off 5 bases at V and 2 bases at J, with 3 bases between the two ends. In nucleotides, the CDR3 is TGTGCCAGCAGTCGGAACTATGGCTACACCTTC. Translation gives CASSRNYGYTF.

The V gene is TRBV5-6, the J gene TRBJ1-1; D gene ambiguous. Germline V gives CDR1 SGHDT, CDR2 YYEEEE. The germline V and J ends were trimmed by 3 bases and 6 bases, with 24 bases remaining between them. This CDR3 spans 17 amino acids. CDR3 sequence (DNA): TGTGCCAGCAGCTCCTGGTTGACCCAAAGAAAGGACCCTGAAGCTTTCTTT. It translates to CASSSWLTQRKDPEAFF.

CDR3 protein: CSVADSSYGYTF. The CDR3 nucleotides read TGCAGCGTTGCTGACAGCTCCTATGGCTACACCTTC. V is TRBV29-1 and J is TRBJ1-2, with D maybe TRBD1 (5 bases). The CDR3 is 12 amino acids. CDR1 and CDR2 (germline): SQVTM, ANQGSEA. V was shortened by 4 bases and J by 4 bases, with 10 bases between the two germline ends.

The V gene is TRBV5-4, the J gene TRBJ2-3; possibly TRBD1 or TRBD2 for D (5 bases each). V gave up 0 bases and J gave up 12 bases, with 17 bases separating them. The germline V gene encodes CDR1 SGHNT and CDR2 YYREEE (reference sequence). This CDR3 has 14 residues. CDR3 sequence (DNA): TGTGCCAGCAGCTTGGCTGGTCGGTGGGACCCCCAGTATTTT. It specifies CASSLAGRWDPQYF.

This clone has a handful of counts. The chain uses TRBV27 and TRBJ1-5; D remains ambiguous. The ends were cut back, 3 bases at V and 5 bases at J, with 5 bases in the middle. The CDR3 loop spans 12 amino acids. Germline V gene data show CDR1 as MNHEY and CDR2 as SMNVEV (reference sequence). The CDR3 DNA sequence: TGTGCCAGCAGTTTCATCGATCAGCCCCAGCATTTT. Translation: CASSFIDQPQHF.

Written as DNA, the CDR3 is TGTGCCAGCAGCTCAGGGATGGGCACAGATACGCAGTATTTT. Protein sequence: CASSSGMGTDTQYF. This chain uses TRBV11-2 with TRBJ2-3; D possibly corresponds to TRBD1 (5 bases). The V gene's germline CDR1 is SGHAT and CDR2 FQNNGV. The CDR3 has 14 residues. The germline V and J ends were trimmed by 4 bases and 1 base, with 9 bases remaining between them. Looking up the rest from reference TRBV11-2 and TRBJ2-3 gives the full variable domain: EAGVAQSPRYKIIEKRQSVAFWCNPISGHATLYWYQQILGQGPKLLIQFQNNGVVDDSQLPKDRFSAERLKGVDSTLKIQPAKLEDSAVYLCASSSGMGTDTQYFGPGTRLTVL.